The 22 T cell receptor beta chains below were found in one sample sequenced in a study of blood T cell repertoires in COVID-19. TCRdb keeps only in-frame clones here, not all; method: immunoSEQ multiplex PCR. Seen here are around 340,000 clones, roughly 89% observed once, and the top ten hold just under 4%. Sequences were obtained from peripheral blood. All receptors come from an older woman with COVID-19, enrolled during active disease.

The chain carries TRBV18 and TRBJ1-1, with 7 bases fitting TRBD1. This CDR3 comprises 19 residues. With V trimmed by 3 bases and J by 2 bases, 18 bases remained unmatched. Per the germline V gene, CDR1 is KGHSH and CDR2 is LQKENI. CDR3 loop: CASSPRSLPSGTANTEAFF. The CDR3 DNA sequence: TGTGCCAGCTCACCGCGCTCCCTCCCATCCGGGACAGCCAACACTGAAGCTTTCTTT.

V and J are TRBV15 and TRBJ2-7, with 9 nucleotides matching TRBD2. Unmatched junction bases numbered 2, after V lost 2 bases and J lost 0 bases. CDR1 LNHNV and CDR2 YYDKDF come from the germline V gene (reference sequence). This CDR3 region has 15 residues. The CDR3 nucleotides are TGTGCCACCAGCAGAAGCGGGGGGAGCTCCTACGAGCAGTACTTC. Translated: CATSRSGGSSYEQYF.

This rearrangement joins TRBV7-9 to TRBJ2-1, with D possibly matching TRBD1 (7 bases). Per the germline V gene, CDR1 is SEHNR and CDR2 is FQNEAQ (reference sequence). The CDR3 contains 16 residues. Trimming took off 5 bases at V and 8 bases at J, with 22 bases between the two ends. The CDR3, as DNA: TGTGCCAGCAGCCCCGCAGGGGGGCCTCGAACGGATGAGCAGTTCTTC. Amino acids: CASSPAGGPRTDEQFF.

This chain joins TRBV11-2 and TRBJ2-2, with TRBD1 matching 9 bases. Germline loops: CDR1 SGHAT, CDR2 FQNNGV. The CDR3 covers 15 residues. With 1 base clipped from V and 5 bases from J, the junction kept 2 bases outside the gene matches. CDR3 DNA sequence: TGTGCCAGCAGCTTAGGGGGGACAGGGACCGGGGAGCTGTTTTTT. Translated: CASSLGGTGTGELFF.

This clone has just one count. This chain uses TRBV14 with TRBJ2-1; 10 bases agree with TRBD2. The germline CDR1 and CDR2 sequences are SGHDN and FVKESK. Losses at the gene ends were 1 base for V and 4 bases for J; bases not matched to a gene: 4. This CDR3 region has 16 residues. CDR3 nucleotide sequence: TGTGCCAGCAGCCAAGTAACTAGCGGGAAGTACAATGAGCAGTTCTTC. Translation: CASSQVTSGKYNEQFF. Combining the CDR3 with reference TRBV14 and TRBJ2-1 gives the whole variable domain EAGVTQFPSHSVIEKGQTVTLRCDPISGHDNLYWYRRVMGKEIKFLLHFVKESKQDESGMPNNRFLAERTGGTYSTLKVQPAELEDSGVYFCASSQVTSGKYNEQFFGPGTRLTVL.

This chain connects TRBV28 to TRBJ1-2; possible D gene TRBD1, 5 bases. This CDR3 has 16 residues. Looked up from germline, CDR1 is MDHEN and CDR2 is SYDVKM. Trimming removed 2 bases at V and 2 bases at J, with 15 bases between. The CDR3, as DNA: TGTGCCAGCAGTTTAGCGGACACCTGGGCCAACTATGGCTACACCTTC. Translation gives CASSLADTWANYGYTF.

This rearrangement joins TRBV27 to TRBJ1-3; TRBD1 is a possible D gene (5 bases). The CDR3 is made up of 13 amino acids. The germline V gene encodes CDR1 MNHEY and CDR2 SMNVEV (reference sequence). Between the trimmed V and J ends, which lost 3 bases and 4 bases, there was a span of 7 bases. In DNA, the CDR3 is TGTGCCAGCAGTTTGGACAACGGAAACACCATATATTTT. This sequence encodes CASSLDNGNTIYF.

This sequence joins TRBV28 and TRBJ1-3; TRBD1 might be the D (5 bases). CDR3 size: 14 residues. Trimming removed 6 bases at V and 5 bases at J, with 14 bases between. The germline V gene has CDR1 MDHEN and CDR2 SYDVKM. The CDR3 DNA sequence: TGTGCCAGCAGGAACCCATCGGACAGAAACACCATATATTTT. Translating gives CASRNPSDRNTIYF.

V is TRBV5-6 and J is TRBJ1-2, with 8 nucleotides matching TRBD1. Trimming took 0 bases from V and 1 from J; bases not matched to a gene: 5. Germline V gene lookup returns CDR1 SGHDT and CDR2 YYEEEE. CDR3 length: 16 amino acids. CDR3 DNA sequence: TGTGCCAGCAGCTTGGTGGAGACAGGGGTTAACTATGGCTACACCTTC. Its protein product is CASSLVETGVNYGYTF.

The chain is built from TRBV7-8 and TRBJ1-5, with TRBD1 matching 8 bases. Germline-derived CDR1 and CDR2 are SGHVS and FQNEAQ. The CDR3 totals 15 residues. With V trimmed by 4 bases and J by 0 bases, 2 bases remained unmatched. The CDR3 DNA sequence: TGTGCCAGCAGCTCCGGACAGGGTAGCAATCAGCCCCAGCATTTT. It translates to CASSSGQGSNQPQHF.

The chain employs TRBV5-4 and TRBJ2-7; a possible D gene is TRBD1 (6 bases). The CDR3 sequence is 14 residues long. V lost 4 bases and J 2 bases, leaving 13 bases between the germline ends. The germline gives CDR1 SGHNT, CDR2 YYREEE (reference sequence). As DNA, the CDR3 is TGTGCCAGCAGCCCAGGGGCGCCCGCCTACGAGCAGTACTTC. Its protein is CASSPGAPAYEQYF.

The chain has TRBV18 and TRBJ2-7; the D gene is possibly TRBD1 (6 bases). Trimming stripped 4 bases from V and 6 bases from J, with 13 bases between. This CDR3 is built from 13 residues. Germline CDR1 is KGHSH and CDR2 is LQKENI. CDR3 sequence: CASSLLQGSEQYF. For the CDR3, the DNA is TGTGCCAGCTCACTCTTACAGGGCAGCGAGCAGTACTTC.

The chain recombines TRBV27 with TRBJ2-7, with TRBD1 identical over 9 bases. The CDR3 spans 15 residues. Germline V gene data show CDR1 as MNHEY and CDR2 as SMNVEV (reference sequence). V shed 5 bases, J shed 3 bases, and the junction held 8 bases outside the gene matches. Here the CDR3 DNA reads TGTGCCAGCAGTCCCTGGGACAGGGTAGGCTACGAGCAGTACTTC. Translated: CASSPWDRVGYEQYF.

This chain links TRBV7-9 with TRBJ2-7; TRBD2 is a possible D gene (5 bases). V lost 1 base to trimming and J lost 4 bases, with 14 bases between them. The CDR3 has 15 residues. The germline gives CDR1 SEHNR, CDR2 FQNEAQ (reference sequence). DNA of the CDR3: TGTGCCAGCAGCTTAGGAGGGAAGCGGTTGTACGAGCAGTACTTC. Amino acid sequence: CASSLGGKRLYEQYF.

The chain employs TRBV3-1 (or the pseudogene TRBV3-2) and TRBJ1-2; 10 positions agree with TRBD1. V dropped 2 bases and J dropped 0; count of bases not matched to a gene: 6. Germline-derived CDR1 and CDR2 are LGHDT and YNNKEL (reference sequence). This CDR3 comprises 17 residues. CDR3 in DNA: TGTGCCAGCAGCCAATGGTGGGACAGGGGAGCTAACTATGGCTACACCTTC. It yields the protein CASSQWWDRGANYGYTF.

The chain has TRBV5-4 and TRBJ2-1, with D maybe TRBD1 (6 bases). Deletions cut 2 bases from V and 5 bases from J, with 11 bases between. Germline assignment: CDR1 SGHNT and CDR2 YYREEE (reference sequence). The CDR3 has 14 amino acids. Written as DNA, the CDR3 is TGTGCCAGCAGCTTTGGGACATCTAACAATGAGCAGTTCTTC. Its protein product is CASSFGTSNNEQFF.

The rearrangement joins TRBV14 to TRBJ2-4; TRBD2 is a possible D gene (5 bases). Germline-derived CDR1 and CDR2 are SGHDN and FVKESK. V lost 4 bases and J lost 1, with 14 bases in between. The CDR3 covers 16 residues. CDR3 sequence reads: CASSPAGLTAKNIQYF. The CDR3 DNA reads TGTGCCAGCAGCCCTGCGGGTTTAACGGCCAAAAACATTCAGTACTTC.

J is TRBJ1-1 and V is TRBV4-2; tentatively, D is TRBD1 (6 bases). Trimming removed 6 bases at V and 6 bases at J, with 14 bases between. This CDR3 is built from 13 residues. CDR1 LGHNA and CDR2 YNFKEQ come from the germline V gene. The CDR3 spells CASRREGEAEAFF. The CDR3 region has the DNA TGTGCCAGCAGGAGGGAGGGGGAGGCTGAAGCTTTCTTT.

The rearrangement joins TRBV30 to TRBJ1-3, with TRBD1 matching over 7 bases. Germline V gene lookup returns CDR1 GTSNPN and CDR2 SVGIG (reference sequence). Unmatched junction bases numbered 9, after V lost 5 bases and J lost 2 bases. The CDR3 is 15 residues long. The CDR3 region has the DNA TGTGCCTGGGTGCGGGCAGGGGGGACTGGAAACACCATATATTTT. It yields the protein CAWVRAGGTGNTIYF.

This rearrangement joins TRBV5-8 to TRBJ2-1; D is perhaps TRBD2 (5 bases). CDR1 is SGHTS and CDR2 is YDEGEE in the germline V gene. V dropped 4 bases and J dropped 10 bases, with 15 bases sitting between them. This CDR3 is built from 13 residues. CDR3 residues: CASSPYSGWEQFF. The DNA for the CDR3 is TGTGCCAGCAGCCCTTATTCGGGGTGGGAGCAGTTCTTC.

The chain has TRBV11-3 and TRBJ1-1; the D gene is possibly TRBD1 (6 bases). The V end lost 1 base, the J end lost 1 base, and 10 bases lay between the germline ends. The CDR3 covers 15 residues. Germline values: CDR1 SGHNT, CDR2 YENEEA. In DNA form, the CDR3 reads TGTGCCAGCAGCTTAGCCGGGACATCGAACACTGAAGCTTTCTTT. Translating gives CASSLAGTSNTEAFF. The variable domain in full, completed from reference TRBV11-3 and TRBJ1-1, reads EAGVVQSPRYKIIEKKQPVAFWCNPISGHNTLYWYLQNLGQGPELLIRYENEEAVDDSQLPKDRFSAERLKGVDSTLKIQPAELGDSAVYLCASSLAGTSNTEAFFGQGTRLTVV.

The V call is TRBV5-1, the J call TRBJ2-1; 7 bases fit TRBD1. Germline CDR1 SGHRS, CDR2 YFSETQ. The V and J ends lost 4 bases and 4 bases, in that order; junction bases with no gene match: 8. The CDR3 length is 15 residues. The DNA of the CDR3 is TGCGCCAGCAGCCTACAGGGACAGTCATACAATGAGCAGTTCTTC. The encoded protein is CASSLQGQSYNEQFF. Full variable domain (rest looked up from reference TRBV5-1 and TRBJ2-1): KAGVTQTPRYLIKTRGQQVTLSCSPISGHRSVSWYQQTPGQGLQFLFEYFSETQRNKGNFPGRFSGRQFSNSRSEMNVSTLELGDSALYLCASSLQGQSYNEQFFGPGTRLTVL.